This T cell receptor beta chain was obtained from a study of T cells in women clearing cervical HPV infection. The CDR3 extends over 14 amino acids. J lost 4 bases, V lost 5 bases, and 9 bases had no gene match. The germline gives CDR1 GTSNPN, CDR2 SVGIG (reference sequence). For this clone: Read data end 3 residues before the CDR3 end; the end is taken from the germline J gene.

Profiling relied on immunoSEQ multiplex PCR, and the TCRdb table lists in-frame clones only, not all of them. The sample includes roughly 34,000 clones. This chain joins TRBV30 and TRBJ2-3, with 7 positions matching TRBD2. Sequencing was carried out using blood buffy coat. The receptor was isolated from a woman between 18 and 75 years old with a cervical HPV16 infection that either progressed to CIN3+ or cleared (not recorded which). CDR3 sequence: CAWQPAGNSDTQYF. CDR3 DNA (partial): TGTGCCTGGCAGCCAGCGGGGAACTCAGATACG.